A single sample is the source of the 28 T cell receptor beta chains below, sequenced in a study of regulatory T cells in long-lasting Graves disease. This sample's time point: newly diagnosed GD, antithyroid drugs for less than 3 months. The TCR library was made from RNA extracted from PBMCs. Arm-PCR of CDR3 regions with iRepertoire HTBI primers generated TCR beta libraries. Each CDR3 protein gets one entry after TCRdb re-called the multiplex PCR reads with MiXCR. The table includes approximately 480,000 distinct CDR3 sequences, roughly 17% detected once. These data were also reused for a study on T cells in Graves' hyperthyroidism and ophthalmopathy.

Sequenced here: peripheral blood mononuclear cells (PBMCs), sampled at new diagnosis, from a patient treated with antithyroid drugs. Receptor source: a man aged 40-55 years with Graves disease.

In this sample, this clonotype turned up many times. The chain has TRBV20-1 and TRBJ1-5; a possible D gene is TRBD1 (5 bases). Germline values: CDR1 DFQATT, CDR2 SNEGSKA (reference sequence). V shed 3 bases and J shed 7 bases, with 13 bases lying between them. CDR3 length equals 13 residues. CDR3 nucleotides: TGCAGTGCTAGGTCAGGGTCCGGCCAGCCCCAGCATTTT. The encoded protein is CSARSGSGQPQHF.

The chain links TRBV6-1 to TRBJ2-1, with 7 bases that match TRBD1. Losses at the gene ends were 6 bases for V and 9 bases for J; bases not matched to a gene: 5. The CDR3 is made up of 12 amino acids. Germline loops: CDR1 MNHNS, CDR2 SASEGT. For the CDR3, the DNA is TGTGCCAGCAGGAGACAGGGCGGTGAGCAGTTCTTC. Its translation: CASRRQGGEQFF.

This clonotype was picked up many times. The chain recombines TRBV7-2 with TRBJ2-7; 8 nucleotides match TRBD1. CDR1 SGHTA and CDR2 FQGNSA come from the germline V gene. CDR3 size: 15 residues. The V gene end was trimmed by 1 base and the J gene end by 3 bases; junction bases not matched to a gene: 5. CDR3 sequence reads: CASSLEQGDRYEQYF. CDR3 coding DNA: TGTGCCAGCAGCTTAGAACAGGGGGACCGCTACGAGCAGTACTTC. Drawing the rest from reference TRBV7-2 and TRBJ2-7, the complete variable domain is GAGVSQSPSNKVTEKGKDVELRCDPISGHTALYWYRQSLGQGLEFLIYFQGNSAPDKSGLPSDRFSAERTGGSVSTLTIQRTQQEDSAVYLCASSLEQGDRYEQYFGPGTRLTVT.

This clonotype showed up just a few times. The V gene is TRBV14, the J gene TRBJ2-2; possibly TRBD2 for D (6 bases). This CDR3 has 16 amino acids. The germline V gene encodes CDR1 SGHDN and CDR2 FVKESK. V was pared by 3 bases and J by 5 bases, with 16 bases between. The CDR3 bases are TGTGCCAGCAGCCAGAAACTTACCGGGGGAACCGGGGAGCTGTTTTTT. This encodes CASSQKLTGGTGELFF.

This clonotype came up a few times. The V gene is TRBV29-1, the J gene TRBJ2-3; TRBD1 matches at 9 bases. Germline lookup yields CDR1 SQVTM and CDR2 ANQGSEA. J was trimmed by 3 bases and V by 1 base; bases with no gene match: 8. The CDR3 loop spans 16 amino acids. CDR3 amino acids: CSVEGLGTGRTDTQYF. CDR3 bases: TGCAGCGTTGAAGGATTGGGGACAGGGAGAACAGATACGCAGTATTTT.

In this sample, this clonotype turned up many times. CDR3 DNA: TGTGCCAGCAGTGCCGGACAGGGGCGCGAGACCCAGTACTTC. It is translated as CASSAGQGRETQYF. The chain recombines TRBV6-2 or TRBV6-3 with TRBJ2-5; 9 bases are shared with TRBD1. The ends lost 5 bases at V and 5 bases at J; junction bases unmatched: 6. The germline CDR1 and CDR2 sequences are MNHEY and SVGEGT. The CDR3 length is 14 residues.

This clonotype was observed at least ten times. The chain combines TRBV28 with TRBJ1-2; D perhaps matches TRBD1 (5 bases). The CDR3 length is 13 residues. Germline assignment: CDR1 MDHEN and CDR2 SYDVKM. V shed 4 bases and J shed 5 bases, with 11 bases lying between them. CDR3 region: CASSSDSGYGYTF. For the CDR3, the DNA is TGTGCCAGCAGTTCCGATTCAGGGTATGGCTACACCTTC.

This clonotype has at least ten counts. The CDR3, as DNA: TGCAGTGCTATATCGGGCGGGGTCCCCTACGAGCAGTACTTC. This codes for CSAISGGVPYEQYF. The chain recombines TRBV20-1 with TRBJ2-7; a possible D gene is TRBD2 (6 bases). The CDR3 has 14 residues. The germline V gene encodes CDR1 DFQATT and CDR2 SNEGSKA (reference sequence). Trimming shortened V by 4 bases and J by 2 bases, and 15 bases separated the two germline ends.

This clonotype has at least ten counts. The V call is TRBV12-3 or TRBV12-4, the J call TRBJ2-7; 8 positions agree with TRBD1. V dropped 1 base and J dropped 4; count of bases not matched to a gene: 6. The CDR3 is 15 amino acids. The CDR3 DNA reads TGTGCCAGCAGTTTAGGACCCGGGACAGGATACGAGCAGTACTTC. Its protein is CASSLGPGTGYEQYF.

This rearrangement joins TRBV10-3 to TRBJ2-3, with unresolved D. V was cut by 0 bases and J by 1 base, with 8 bases left in between. Germline V gene lookup returns CDR1 ENHRY and CDR2 SYGVKD. The CDR3 covers 15 residues. CDR3 in DNA: TGTGCCATCAGTGAGTCTTTGGGCGGCACAGATACGCAGTATTTT. It codes for CAISESLGGTDTQYF.

Regarding this clonotype: One base away lies a much larger clone, so this may be a sequencing read error. The V call is TRBV24-1, the J call TRBJ2-7; D is ambiguous. V gave up 5 bases and J gave up 2 bases, with 12 bases separating them. This CDR3 region has 14 residues. The germline V gene encodes CDR1 KGHDR and CDR2 SFDVKD. The CDR3 DNA is TGTGCCACCAGTGTAGACGGCGGAACCTACGAGCAGTACTTC. Its translation: CATSVDGGTYEQYF.

This clonotype has a single count. A far larger clone is only one base removed, so a read error is likely. The rearrangement links TRBV28 to TRBJ2-1; maybe TRBD1 (6 bases). This CDR3 is 14 amino acids long. The V gene's germline CDR1 is MDHEN and CDR2 SYDVKM. V lost 6 bases and J lost 10, with 19 bases in between. In DNA, the CDR3 is TGTGCCAGCAGCGGTAGCCAGGGGTCCTACGAGCAGTTCTTC. Protein: CASSGSQGSYEQFF.

This clonotype was counted at least ten times. In DNA, the CDR3 is TGCAGTGCTCCCGGGACAGGGGGGTATGAGCAGTTCTTC. Translation gives CSAPGTGGYEQFF. The chain employs TRBV20-1 and TRBJ2-1; 11 nucleotides match TRBD1. From germline, CDR1 is DFQATT and CDR2 SNEGSKA (reference sequence). This CDR3 region has 13 residues. The V and J ends lost 5 bases and 8 bases, in that order; junction bases with no gene match: 5.

This chain links TRBV11-2 with TRBJ2-1; 12 positions agree with TRBD2. Germline loops: CDR1 SGHAT, CDR2 FQNNGV. The CDR3 is made up of 15 amino acids. J gave up 8 bases and V 4 bases, and 6 bases lay outside the gene matches. The CDR3: CASSSLTSGSHEQFF. The DNA for the CDR3 is TGTGCCAGCAGCTCGTTGACTAGCGGGAGCCATGAGCAGTTCTTC.

The chain couples TRBV7-9 to TRBJ2-5; the D is unclear. Germline V CDR1 and CDR2: SEHNR, FQNEAQ (reference sequence). The V and J ends lost 5 bases and 2 bases respectively, with 9 bases between them. CDR3 size: 13 residues. The CDR3 coding sequence is TGTGCCAGCAGCCCGACCCATCAAGAGACCCAGTACTTC. This codes for CASSPTHQETQYF.

The DNA of the CDR3 is TGTGCCAGCACCCCGGGACAGGGGCCCTACGAGCAGTACTTC. The encoded protein is CASTPGQGPYEQYF. The genes are TRBV9 and TRBJ2-7; 10 bases align to TRBD1. From germline, CDR1 is SGDLS and CDR2 YYNGEE. Trimming removed 6 bases from V and 2 bases from J; junction bases left unmatched: 5. CDR3 length: 14 residues.

This clonotype was observed many times. This chain joins TRBV5-1 and TRBJ2-1, with 12 bases identical to TRBD2. Trimming at V came to 4 bases and at J to 3 bases, leaving 8 bases not matched to a gene. This CDR3 comprises 17 residues. CDR1 and CDR2 from the germline V gene are SGHRS and YFSETQ. The CDR3 region is CASSPTSGRTRYNEQFF. The CDR3 DNA reads TGCGCCAGCAGCCCCACTAGCGGGAGGACTCGCTACAATGAGCAGTTCTTC.

The chain recombines TRBV7-3 with TRBJ2-6; maybe TRBD2 (6 bases). The CDR3 is 17 residues long. Germline CDR1 and CDR2: SGHTA and FQGTGA. The V end was cut by 8 bases, the J end by 0 bases, with 17 bases between. CDR3 protein: CASGVGGANSGANVLTF. The CDR3 DNA reads as TGTGCCAGCGGCGTGGGGGGAGCGAACTCTGGGGCCAACGTCCTGACTTTC.

CDR3 in DNA: TGTGCCAGCAGCCAGGGGGGACAGCATAATGAAAAACTGTTTTTT. Protein: CASSQGGQHNEKLFF. This sequence joins TRBV3-1 and TRBJ1-4; the match to TRBD1 covers 7 bases. The CDR3 is 15 amino acids. CDR1 and CDR2 (germline): LGHDT, YNNKEL (reference sequence). V gave up 3 bases and J gave up 4 bases; unmatched junction bases: 5.

This clonotype was recorded a few times. One end of the junction fails to match germline, which may point to a read error. V and J are TRBV29-1 and TRBJ2-7, with D possibly called TRBD1 or TRBD2 (6 bases each). This CDR3 is built from 11 residues. Germline V lookup: CDR1 SQVTM, CDR2 ANQGSEA. In DNA form, the CDR3 reads TGCAGCGTTGAAGACCGGGGGCGTTTGGACTTC. Encoded protein: CSVEDRGRLDF.

This clonotype has a handful of counts. This chain links TRBV5-4 with TRBJ2-2, with 10 positions matching TRBD2. The CDR3 extends over 15 amino acids. With 5 bases clipped from V and 7 bases from J, the junction kept 8 bases outside the gene matches. Germline V CDR1 and CDR2: SGHNT, YYREEE (reference sequence). As DNA, the CDR3 is TGTGCCAGCAGTTTTAGCGGGAGGACAATCGGGGAGCTGTTTTTT. This translates into CASSFSGRTIGELFF. Filled out from reference TRBV5-4 and TRBJ2-2, the complete variable domain reads ETGVTQSPTHLIKTRGQQVTLRCSSQSGHNTVSWYQQALGQGPQFIFQYYREEENGRGNFPPRFSGLQFPNYSSELNVNALELDDSALYLCASSFSGRTIGELFFGEGSRLTVL.

The table lists this clonotype with many counts. The chain recombines TRBV29-1 with TRBJ2-5; TRBD2 aligns across 10 bases. This CDR3 has 15 amino acids. V was pared by 4 bases and J by 2 bases, with 7 bases of the junction left unmatched. Germline V gene data show CDR1 as SQVTM and CDR2 as ANQGSEA. CDR3 sequence reads: CSVVSQREGQETQYF. The DNA for the CDR3 is TGCAGCGTTGTAAGTCAGCGGGAGGGACAAGAGACCCAGTACTTC.

This clonotype was counted only a few times. A read error is possible here, since a much larger clone lies one base away. The V gene is TRBV28, the J gene TRBJ2-1; 7 bases align to TRBD2. This CDR3 comprises 16 residues. Germline CDR1 reads MDHEN; CDR2 reads SYDVKM. The CDR3 nucleotides are TGTGCCAGCCAGCGGGGTAGCGGGCTCTCCTACAATGGGCAGTTCTTC. Translation gives CASQRGSGLSYNGQFF.

This clonotype was counted a few times. The CDR3 DNA reads as TGCGCCAGCAGCCAAGATCCGGGGGTGGGCAATCAGCCCCAGCATTTT. It specifies CASSQDPGVGNQPQHF. The chain combines TRBV4-1 with TRBJ1-5; weak D call: TRBD1 (5 bases). CDR1 is MGHRA, CDR2 YSYEKL, per germline. V gave up 0 bases and J gave up 2 bases, with 11 bases separating them. The CDR3 contains 16 residues.

This clonotype was observed a few times. The chain has TRBV12-3 or TRBV12-4 and TRBJ2-2; 13 bases are shared with TRBD2. V trimming: 6 bases; J trimming: 4 bases; junction bases outside the gene matches: 5. This CDR3 contains 16 residues. The CDR3 DNA is TGTGCCAGCAGCCCGACTAGCGGGGGGCCCACCGGGGAGCTGTTTTTT. It encodes CASSPTSGGPTGELFF.

The table lists this clonotype with many counts. The CDR3, as DNA: TGTGCCAGCAGCGTGGGACAGTTAAACACCGGGGAGCTGTTTTTT. Its translation: CASSVGQLNTGELFF. This chain connects TRBV27 to TRBJ2-2; 7 bases are shared with TRBD1. The germline V gene has CDR1 MNHEY and CDR2 SMNVEV (reference sequence). The CDR3 consists of 15 residues. V shed 6 bases and J 2 bases; nucleotides not matched to a gene: 6.

This clonotype came up many times. The chain joins TRBV20-1 to TRBJ2-7; a weak D match, TRBD1 (6 bases). V gave up 7 bases and J gave up 4 bases, with 17 bases separating them. Germline V gene sequence: CDR1 DFQATT, CDR2 SNEGSKA (reference sequence). The CDR3 has 13 amino acids. The CDR3 spells CSVLQGRDYEQYF. DNA for the CDR3: TGCAGTGTTTTACAGGGCCGGGATTACGAGCAGTACTTC.

The sample holds many counts of this clonotype. The chain has TRBV28 and TRBJ2-7; 11 bases match TRBD1. There are 15 residues in the CDR3. The V gene end was trimmed by 2 bases and the J gene end by 4 bases; junction bases not matched to a gene: 4. Per the germline V gene, CDR1 is MDHEN and CDR2 is SYDVKM. CDR3 loop: CASSLGDRGAYEQYF. Here the CDR3 DNA reads TGTGCCAGCAGTTTAGGGGACAGGGGGGCATACGAGCAGTACTTC.